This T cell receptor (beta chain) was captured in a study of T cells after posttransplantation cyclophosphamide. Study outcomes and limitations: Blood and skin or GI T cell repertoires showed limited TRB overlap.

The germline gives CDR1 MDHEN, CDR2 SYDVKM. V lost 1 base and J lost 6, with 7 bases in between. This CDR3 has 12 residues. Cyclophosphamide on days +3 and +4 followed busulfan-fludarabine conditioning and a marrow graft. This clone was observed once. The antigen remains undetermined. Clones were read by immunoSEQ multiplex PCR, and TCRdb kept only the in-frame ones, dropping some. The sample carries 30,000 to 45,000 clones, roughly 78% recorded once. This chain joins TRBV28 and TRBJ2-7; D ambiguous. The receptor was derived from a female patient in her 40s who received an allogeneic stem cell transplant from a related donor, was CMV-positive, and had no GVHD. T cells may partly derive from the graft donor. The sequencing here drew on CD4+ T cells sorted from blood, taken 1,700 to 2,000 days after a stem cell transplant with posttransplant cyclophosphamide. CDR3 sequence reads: CASSLYPREQYF. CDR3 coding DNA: TGTGCCAGCAGTTTATATCCCCGCGAGCAGTACTTC.